This TCR beta chain was documented in a study of early T cells in non-severe SARS-CoV-2 infection. Across the study: Alpha and beta chains were unpaired, from unsorted whole-blood bulk RNA.

This CDR3 has 13 amino acids. V was cut by 0 bases and J by 7 bases, with 8 bases left in between. Germline loops: CDR1 SGHRS, CDR2 YFSETQ. Attached unique molecular identifiers marked individual cDNA molecules. Via MiXCR, TCRdb re-called the 5' RACE reads, giving one row per CDR3 protein. The sample records 60,000 or so distinct CDR3 sequences, more than 8.5% being singletons. General study points: Anti-spike CD8 responses were favored by VDJdb matching, which missed private and CD4 specificities.

Remarks on this clonotype: Its antigen is not identified.

The rearrangement uses TRBV5-1 and TRBJ1-5; D is undetermined. The sequenced sample was whole blood. This clonotype originated in an adult who was a healthcare worker with PCR-confirmed SARS-CoV-2 infection or an uninfected control (not recorded which). CDR3 loop: CASSLEYGQPQHF. The DNA for the CDR3 is TGCGCCAGCAGCTTGGAGTACGGGCAGCCCCAGCATTTT. Full variable domain (missing parts from reference TRBV5-1 and TRBJ1-5): KAGVTQTPRYLIKTRGQQVTLSCSPISGHRSVSWYQQTPGQGLQFLFEYFSETQRNKGNFPGRFSGRQFSNSRSEMNVSTLELGDSALYLCASSLEYGQPQHFGDGTRLSIL.